The text below deals with one TCR beta chain. What this receptor recognizes is not known. Nothing much larger sits one base from this clone, and base qualities are not available. The collaborating institutions used their own protocols to collect whole blood in K2EDTA tubes. For TCRbeta analysis, collaborator samples were shipped as frozen whole blood, as isolated PBMCs, or as DNA extracted from either sample type. The record originates from a study of blood T cell repertoires in COVID-19 (dated by TCRdb to about 2020). With regard to the full study: The collaborator samples originated in the United States, Italy and Spain and spanned the acute and convalescent phases of COVID-19. Samples came from the ongoing ImmuneRACE study (first 160 participants) plus 1,254 subjects from 6 global collaborators. A freely available public database, intended as a resource for researchers studying the immune response to SARS-CoV-2, is where the repertoires were released. The material from the prospective study consisted of cDNA or gDNA derived from T cells, B-cell-depleted T cells, or PBMCs. Where available, HLA class I and class II types were taken from metadata supplied by the sample provider and were not determined by assay-based typing. Sample metadata almost always included a de-identified subject ID, COVID-19 status, age in years and sex. The dataset comprised deeply sampled blood TCRbeta repertoires from subjects exposed to, actively infected with, or recovered from COVID-19.

The germline V gene specifies SGHVS as CDR1 and FQNEAQ as CDR2. Its CDR3 holds 11 amino acids, cysteine through phenylalanine. Only the CDR3 part of the read is kept: 33 bases, read in frame from the first base. The V and J ends are trimmed by 11 bases and 8 bases, leaving 13 bases between them. TCRbeta CDR3 regions were amplified from genomic DNA by means of the immunoSEQ Assay, a bias-controlled multiplex PCR. Under the source paper's analysis protocol: The number of nucleated cells in each sample was estimated by amplification of reference gene primers within the assay. To quantify the absolute abundance of each unique TCRbeta CDR3 rearrangement, sequence reads were collapsed and filtered. For each sample, productive Simpson clonality was calculated as the square root of Simpson's diversity index over productive rearrangements. Drawn from immuneACCESS, this table holds only the in-frame rearrangements with V and J called that TCRdb kept. Clones are partly lost; checked studies trace under half to an unresolved V gene and leave the rest unexplained. V and J calls and clone size are as listed in that table; D and trimming were resolved from the DNA. The sample profile shows roughly 50,000 clones; about nine tenths of them were found once. Around 15% of the sample is in the top ten clones.

The investigation overall reported the following: The amount of clinical and demographic metadata varied by source and participant and was provided uncurated.

Sequenced sample: peripheral blood. The rearrangement combines TRBV7-8 with TRBJ2-1; TRBD2 might be the D gene, on 6 matching bases. This sequence was found in a woman aged 60-75 years with active COVID-19. The CDR3 here reads CASEGRYEQFF. The DNA sequence is TGTGCCTCGGAGGGTCGCTATGAGCAGTTCTTC.